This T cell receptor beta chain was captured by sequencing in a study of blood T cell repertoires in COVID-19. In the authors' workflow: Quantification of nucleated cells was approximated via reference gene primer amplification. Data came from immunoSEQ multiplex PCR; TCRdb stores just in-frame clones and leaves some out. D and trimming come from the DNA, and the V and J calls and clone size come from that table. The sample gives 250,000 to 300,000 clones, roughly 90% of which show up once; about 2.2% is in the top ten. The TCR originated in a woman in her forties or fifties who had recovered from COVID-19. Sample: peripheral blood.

The CDR3 region is CASSGPPGGNQPQHF. The CDR3 DNA reads as TGTGCCAGCAGTGGGCCACCGGGTGGCAATCAGCCCCAGCATTTT. The chain carries TRBV2 and TRBJ1-5; D is ambiguous. The germline V gene has CDR1 SNHLY and CDR2 FYNNEI. V was clipped by 4 bases and J by 2 bases, with 12 bases between them. The CDR3 runs 15 residues.